Below, 9 T cell receptor beta chains from the same sample are listed, as sequenced in a study of T cell changes during pregnancy in multiple sclerosis. Sequencing was performed with immunoSEQ multiplex PCR; in TCRdb, only in-frame clones are kept and a portion is missing. The sample records approximately 90,000 clones, roughly 93% being singletons. Sequences were derived from peripheral blood, sampled in the third trimester of pregnancy. The origin of the receptors is a female donor with multiple sclerosis, enrolled in a pregnancy study.

V gene TRBV2 combines with J gene TRBJ1-2; 8 bases agree with TRBD1. Germline V gene sequence: CDR1 SNHLY, CDR2 FYNNEI. After removal of 6 bases from V and 7 bases from J, the junction contained 7 bases not matched to a gene. The CDR3 is made up of 13 amino acids. The CDR3 spells CASRDRGFVGYTF. CDR3 sequence (DNA): TGTGCCAGCAGAGACAGGGGCTTTGTTGGCTACACCTTC.

This chain connects TRBV30 to TRBJ1-1, with 8 bases aligning to TRBD1. Germline CDR1 reads GTSNPN; CDR2 reads SVGIG (reference sequence). The CDR3 contains 13 residues. The V and J ends lost 7 bases and 0 bases, in that order; junction bases with no gene match: 4. In DNA, the CDR3 is TGTGCCTCCTCGGGACAGGTGAACACTGAAGCTTTCTTT. It encodes CASSGQVNTEAFF.

The chain has TRBV4-1 and TRBJ2-1; tentative D call: TRBD2 (6 bases). Trimming took 3 bases from V and 6 from J, leaving 18 bases between them. Germline values: CDR1 MGHRA, CDR2 YSYEKL. This CDR3 has 16 amino acids. This CDR3 is CASSQTPLTSTNEQFF. CDR3 nucleotide sequence: TGCGCCAGCAGCCAGACTCCCCTGACTAGTACCAATGAGCAGTTCTTC.

The chain carries TRBV5-4 and TRBJ2-3, with 11 positions matching TRBD2. The CDR3 loop spans 16 amino acids. With 0 bases clipped from V and 3 bases from J, the junction kept 3 bases outside the gene matches. Germline CDR1 and CDR2: SGHNT and YYREEE (reference sequence). CDR3 region: CASSLASGRNTDTQYF. For the CDR3, the DNA is TGTGCCAGCAGCTTGGCTAGCGGGAGGAATACAGATACGCAGTATTTT. The variable domain in full, completed from reference TRBV5-4 and TRBJ2-3, reads ETGVTQSPTHLIKTRGQQVTLRCSSQSGHNTVSWYQQALGQGPQFIFQYYREEENGRGNFPPRFSGLQFPNYSSELNVNALELDDSALYLCASSLASGRNTDTQYFGPGTRLTVL.

The chain combines TRBV11-1 with TRBJ2-7; the D gene is possibly TRBD1 (6 bases). Germline values: CDR1 SGHAT, CDR2 FQDESV (reference sequence). The CDR3 has 13 amino acids. V was trimmed by 1 base and J by 3 bases, leaving 7 bases between them. The CDR3 bases are TGTGCCAGCAGCTTAGGCAGGGGCTACGAGCAGTACTTC. As protein: CASSLGRGYEQYF.

V usage is TRBV9 and J usage is TRBJ2-1; 10 nucleotides align to TRBD1. V lost 5 bases and J lost 8; bases outside the gene matches: 4. The germline gives CDR1 SGDLS, CDR2 YYNGEE. The CDR3 contains 13 residues. The CDR3 loop is CASRGQGDHEQFF. CDR3 nucleotide sequence: TGTGCCAGCAGAGGACAGGGGGACCATGAGCAGTTCTTC.

This clone has just a few counts. The chain joins TRBV5-1 to TRBJ1-1, with 7 bases matching TRBD1. After removal of 7 bases from V and 0 bases from J, the junction contained 3 bases not matched to a gene. The CDR3 has 13 residues. In germline, CDR1 is SGHRS, CDR2 YFSETQ. Here the CDR3 DNA reads TGCGCCAGCGGACAGGCCCTGAACACTGAAGCTTTCTTT. It translates to CASGQALNTEAFF.

A single count supports this clone. The CDR3 region is CASSLASGTGLSYGYTF. The DNA for the CDR3 is TGTGCCAGCAGTTTGGCCTCCGGGACAGGGTTATCCTATGGCTACACCTTC. This chain joins TRBV28 and TRBJ1-2; 9 nucleotides line up with TRBD1. The germline gives CDR1 MDHEN, CDR2 SYDVKM. This CDR3 is built from 17 residues. Trimming at V came to 3 bases and at J to 4 bases, leaving 12 bases not matched to a gene.

DNA for the CDR3: TGTGCCAGCGGGCACAGGGGGCATAACACCGGGGAGCTGTTTTTT. It specifies CASGHRGHNTGELFF. This chain uses TRBV7-2 with TRBJ2-2; 9 nucleotides line up with TRBD1. The CDR3 is 15 residues long. Trimming removed 8 bases from V and 2 bases from J; junction bases left unmatched: 6. CDR1 is SGHTA, CDR2 FQGNSA, per germline. The whole variable domain, remainder taken from reference TRBV7-2 and TRBJ2-2, is GAGVSQSPSNKVTEKGKDVELRCDPISGHTALYWYRQSLGQGLEFLIYFQGNSAPDKSGLPSDRFSAERTGGSVSTLTIQRTQQEDSAVYLCASGHRGHNTGELFFGEGSRLTVL.